These 4 T cell receptor beta chains share one sample of origin, sequenced in a study of blood T cells in healthy people across ages. Then a second PCR, running roughly 7 to 11 cycles, was carried out with a sample-barcoded 5' primer and a J-beta primer mix. TCRdb redid the calling of the 5' RACE reads with MiXCR, one entry per CDR3 protein. The sample includes over 700,000 distinct CDR3 sequences, 20% to 25% seen only once; the top ten take 8% to 10%. This same sample was also part of a study on T cells of mothers and their children.

The sequencing sample was made of blood. These receptors were collected from a boy aged 10-17 years in good health.

For this clonotype: Germline and junction disagree at one end, which may indicate a read error. This chain connects TRBV4-3 to TRBJ2-3; D unresolved. The germline CDR1 and CDR2 sequences are LGHNA and YSLEER. This CDR3 has 12 residues. CDR3 residues: CASSQEADTQCF. CDR3 coding DNA: TGCGCCAGCAGCCAAGAAGCAGATACGCAGTGTTTT.

This chain uses TRBV28 with TRBJ2-7; 9 positions agree with TRBD2. CDR1 MDHEN and CDR2 SYDVKM come from the germline V gene. V lost 5 bases and J lost 5; bases outside the gene matches: 10. CDR3 length: 15 amino acids. CDR3 coding DNA: TGTGCCAGCAGTAGTCCTGGCGGGAGGGCGGACGAGCAGTACTTC. This encodes CASSSPGGRADEQYF.

This chain connects TRBV7-9 to TRBJ2-2, with D tentatively TRBD1 (5 bases). This CDR3 spans 15 amino acids. Between the trimmed V and J ends, which lost 2 bases and 0 bases, there was a span of 7 bases. Germline V gives CDR1 SEHNR, CDR2 FQNEAQ (reference sequence). CDR3: CASSLPGSNTGELFF. DNA for the CDR3: TGTGCCAGCAGCTTACCAGGGTCGAACACCGGGGAGCTGTTTTTT.

The chain employs TRBV7-2 and TRBJ2-5; 7 nucleotides agree with TRBD2. Trimming removed 5 bases from V and 1 base from J; junction bases left unmatched: 10. The CDR3 spans 16 residues. Germline CDR1 is SGHTA and CDR2 is FQGNSA. The DNA of the CDR3 is TGTGCCAGCAGCCATCGACTCAGCGGGGCCCAAGAGACCCAGTACTTC. The encoded protein is CASSHRLSGAQETQYF. Supplemented by reference TRBV7-2 and TRBJ2-5, the full variable domain reads GAGVSQSPSNKVTEKGKDVELRCDPISGHTALYWYRQSLGQGLEFLIYFQGNSAPDKSGLPSDRFSAERTGGSVSTLTIQRTQQEDSAVYLCASSHRLSGAQETQYFGPGTRLLVL.